This TCR beta chain came from a study of blood T cell repertoires in COVID-19 (dated by TCRdb to about 2020). General notes on the study: Samples covering the acute and convalescent phases of COVID-19 were provided by collaborators in the United States, Italy and Spain. Where available, HLA class I and class II types were taken from metadata supplied by the sample provider and were not determined by assay-based typing. The material from the prospective study consisted of cDNA or gDNA derived from T cells, B-cell-depleted T cells, or PBMCs. Deeply sampled blood TCRbeta repertoires from subjects exposed to, actively infected with, or recovered from COVID-19 were included in the dataset. The repertoires were released in a freely available public database meant as a resource for research on the immune response to SARS-CoV-2. Samples were obtained from the ongoing ImmuneRACE study (first 160 participants) and from 950 to 1,500 subjects provided by 6 global collaborators. Sample metadata almost always included a de-identified subject ID, COVID-19 status, age in years and sex.

Counted from cysteine to phenylalanine, this CDR3 has 13 amino acids. Only the CDR3 DNA is retained, 39 bases long and in frame from the first base. The germline V gene yields SNHLY for CDR1 and FYNNEI for CDR2. V and J lose 4 bases and 8 bases, and a span of 14 bases separates them. Summary of the overall study and its limitations: Clinical and demographic metadata were provided uncurated, with the amount varying by source and participant.

As for this clone: What this receptor recognizes is not known. No clone much larger than this one lies a single base away; base qualities are absent.

Participants in the prospective study were aged about 18 to 89 years, lived in under 30 United States geographic areas, and enrolled through a virtual design. In the prospective study, participants were assigned to cohorts based on the clinical history participants reported in a screening survey and a study questionnaire. ImmuneRACE Cohort 3 recovered participants were defined by two consecutive negative NP/OP PCR tests, healthcare professional clearance, or symptom resolution. In the prospective study, whole blood, serum and a nasopharyngeal or oropharyngeal swab were collected from each participant by mobile phlebotomists. Over an approximately 2-month period, participants in the prospective study had the option of providing additional blood draws and questionnaires. Before DNA extraction, blood samples from the prospective study were shipped at room temperature or frozen. TCRbeta CDR3 regions were amplified from genomic DNA using the immunoSEQ Assay, a bias-controlled multiplex PCR. The paper's processing steps were these. Within the assay, amplification of reference gene primers was used to estimate how many nucleated cells each sample contained. To quantify the absolute abundance of each unique TCRbeta CDR3 rearrangement, sequence reads were collapsed and filtered. Productive Simpson clonality was computed per sample as the square root of Simpson's diversity index over productive rearrangements. TCRdb re-hosts the immuneACCESS table, in-frame sequences only. Its copies lack some clones; in the studies checked, an unresolved V gene accounts for under half of them, and the cause for the rest is not known. V and J calls and clone size are as listed in that table; D and trimming were resolved from the DNA. In all, the sample holds under 200,000 clones, and about 80% of those were seen once. In total, the top ten clones hold 10% to 15% of the sample.

The sample was PBMCs or T cells enriched from blood (not recorded which). Rearrangement joined TRBV2 to TRBJ1-2, with a weak D call of TRBD1 (5 bases match). The receptor's source is a man aged 45 to 65 who had recovered from COVID-19. CDR3 loop: CASSGDSGQGYTF. DNA sequence: TGTGCCAGCAGTGGGGATTCAGGGCAAGGCTACACCTTC.